This T cell receptor (beta chain) derives from a study of T cells expressing NK-cell markers (dated by TCRdb to between 2020 and 2021). Broadly, across the study: Three sorted T-cell subsets (CD3+CD56+NKG2C+, CD3+CD56+NKG2C- and CD3+CD56-NKG2C+) from about 8 donors had their TCR beta-chain repertoires profiled. Libraries were sequenced as 2 x 150 bp reads on Illumina HiSeq 2000/2500, MiSeq or NextSeq. The study sequenced eight donors, all healthy volunteers chosen at random: three men and five women. Of the eight sequenced donors, seven were found to be HCMV-seropositive and one was found to be HCMV-seronegative.

In the case of this clonotype: Its binding antigen is unknown.

This sample was sequenced with an Illumina HiSeq 2000. TCR beta cDNA libraries were prepared using 5'RACE template switching, which introduced a universal primer site and unique molecular identifiers. cDNA synthesis was primed from the TCR beta constant segment and was followed by two successive PCR amplification steps. The published analysis was carried out like this. MIGEC handled demultiplexing of the reads and grouping by UMI, while MiTCR was used to assemble and quantify clonotypes. To remove erroneous sequences, TCR cDNA sequences were retained only when supported by two or more reads. Downstream repertoire analysis used the tcR package, and clonotypes were matched across fractions by CDR3 nucleotide sequence plus V segment. VDJmatch was used to annotate antigen specificity against VDJdb, with one amino acid substitution in CDR3 allowed. The reads underwent TCRdb reprocessing, giving one record for each CDR3 protein sequence and no DNA. The V and J calls, along with clone size, are taken from TCRdb and not from the paper's own processing. The sample table includes about 390,000 distinct CDR3 sequences. Around 11% of the sample belongs to the ten largest clones.

HCMV serostatus was determined by detecting HCMV-specific IgG in serum with a commercial ELISA kit. Peripheral blood mononuclear cells were isolated from blood by Ficoll density gradient centrifugation. The full study reports these points: In six or seven donors, the dominant CD3+CD56+NKG2C+ clonotypes ranked among the top 10 CD8+ clonotypes, making up about 1.0-7.5% of CD8+ T cells. Whether the expanded NKG2C-expressing T cell clones were specific for HCMV antigens remained unclear. Those dominant clonotypes were again the most abundant among CD3+CD56-NKG2C+ cells in several donors, at roughly 28.3-60.1%.

Sequencing was carried out using blood T cells: a sorted CD56 or NKG2C T cell subset, CD4+ or CD8+ T cells, or bulk PBMC T cells (not recorded which). The TCR comes from a woman in her 50s in good health. Donor details come from another sample of the same person, matched by shared clones.

The CDR3 sequence is CASRVADEQFF. The sequence joins TRBV5-6 to TRBJ2-1. The CDR1 and CDR2 encoded by the germline V gene are SGHDT and YYEEEE. The CDR3, cysteine through phenylalanine, is 11 amino acids long. No DNA has been recorded.